A selection of T cell receptor beta chains follows, all from one sample in a study of blood T cell repertoires in COVID-19. Generated by immunoSEQ multiplex PCR, the TCRdb table keeps only in-frame clones and is missing some. The repertoire has some 300,000 clones, around 90% of them found once; the top ten carry 1.7%. The specimen was PBMCs or T cells enriched from blood (not recorded which). Receptor source: a middle-aged woman who had recovered from COVID-19. Each CDR3 is given with its conserved first and last residue. A D gene is named only where the DNA matches it firmly. Some rows mark clone size as missing; the rest say once, few, many or name a class of expanded clone.

v_call	d_call	j_call	clone_size	cdr3_nt	cdr3_aa
TRBV7-9	-	TRBJ2-1	-	TGTGCCAGCAGCCCTAGCACAGGGAGCTCCTACAATGAGCAGTTCTTC	CASSPSTGSSYNEQFF
TRBV7-2	-	TRBJ2-1	-	TGTGCCAGCAGCCCGTTCTCCTACAATGAGCAGTTCTTC	CASSPFSYNEQFF
TRBV4-1	TRBD2	TRBJ2-3	-	TGCGCCAGCAGCCCGGGGACTAGCGGTTACACAGATACGCAGTATTTT	CASSPGTSGYTDTQYF
TRBV30	TRBD2	TRBJ2-7	-	TGTGCCGGAAGGGTCTCCGGACTAGCGCAGTACGAGCAGTACTTC	CAGRVSGLAQYEQYF
TRBV15	-	TRBJ1-6	-	TGTGCCACCAGCAGAGATAGCGGGGCTGAAGGTTCACCCCTCCACTTT	CATSRDSGAEGSPLHF
TRBV18	-	TRBJ1-4	-	TGTGCCAGCTCAGAGGGACTCTCTGAAAAACTGTTTTTT	CASSEGLSEKLFF
TRBV5-1	TRBD2	TRBJ2-7	-	TGCGCCAGCAGTCGTACTAGCGGGAGCCTCTGGGAGCAGTACTTC	CASSRTSGSLWEQYF
TRBV2	TRBD1	TRBJ1-2	few	TGTGCCAGCAGTATACCGACAGGGGATAGGGGCTACACCTTC	CASSIPTGDRGYTF
TRBV6-2/TRBV6-3	TRBD1	TRBJ2-7	-	TGTGCCAGCAGTTACGCAGGGGGCCGGATCTCCTACGAGCAGTACTTC	CASSYAGGRISYEQYF
TRBV4-2	-	TRBJ1-4	-	TGTGCCAGCACGTCTCGGGGGGGAACTAATGAAAAACTGTTTTTT	CASTSRGGTNEKLFF
TRBV20-1	TRBD1	TRBJ1-3	-	TGCAGTGCTGGGACAGGGAACACCATATATTTT	CSAGTGNTIYF
TRBV2	TRBD1	TRBJ2-1	-	TGTGCCAGCAGTAAACAACAGGGGGCATACAATGAGCAGTTCTTC	CASSKQQGAYNEQFF
TRBV5-4	-	TRBJ1-3	-	TGTGCCAGCAGCCCGGGGATCCAGTCCGGAAACACCATATATTTT	CASSPGIQSGNTIYF
TRBV28	-	TRBJ1-2	few	TGTGCCAGCAGTCCAGGGTACTATGGCTACACCTTC	CASSPGYYGYTF
TRBV2	-	TRBJ2-1	-	TGTGCCAGCAGTGAACGAGCGGCAACCTACAATGAGCAGTTCTTC	CASSERAATYNEQFF
TRBV5-7	-	TRBJ1-1	-	TGTGCCAGCAGCCCAACCCCCGGGACACAGAACACTGAAGCTTTCTTT	CASSPTPGTQNTEAFF
TRBV2	-	TRBJ1-1	-	TGTGCCAGCAGTGGAGGCAGGGGCGCTTTCTTT	CASSGGRGAFF
TRBV15	TRBD1	TRBJ2-5	-	TGTGCCACCAGCACGGACAGGGCTGGAGAGACCCAGTACTTC	CATSTDRAGETQYF
TRBV5-4	-	TRBJ1-6	-	TGTGCCAGCAGCTTGGGCGCTGGCAGGGCCCTTGGGCCCCTCCACTTT	CASSLGAGRALGPLHF
TRBV11-2	TRBD2	TRBJ2-7	-	TGTGCCAGCAGTCGGCCGGGACTAGCGGGAGACGAGCAGTACTTC	CASSRPGLAGDEQYF
TRBV6-5	TRBD1	TRBJ1-1	-	TGTGCCAGCGGCGACAGGGGATTCACTGAAGCTTTCTTT	CASGDRGFTEAFF
TRBV7-2	TRBD1	TRBJ1-3	-	TGTGCCAGCAGTTACAGGGGTGGAAACACCATATATTTT	CASSYRGGNTIYF
TRBV6-2/TRBV6-3	TRBD1	TRBJ2-1	once	TGTGCCAGCAGTGACCCCACGACAGGGGTGAGCAATGAGCAGTTCTTC	CASSDPTTGVSNEQFF
TRBV5-1	TRBD2	TRBJ2-5	-	TGCGCCAGCAGCCCTACAACTAGCGATGGGGAGACCCAGTACTTC	CASSPTTSDGETQYF
TRBV7-3	TRBD2	TRBJ2-1	-	TGTGCCAGCAGCTTAAGACCGGCGGGAGGGCCCAATGAGCAGTTCTTC	CASSLRPAGGPNEQFF
TRBV15	TRBD1	TRBJ1-1	-	TGTGCCACCAGCAGATCTGACAGGGGAAACACTGAAGCTTTCTTT	CATSRSDRGNTEAFF
TRBV30	-	TRBJ1-6	-	TGTGCCACCCCCCGACAGGCGAGCTCCTATAATTCACCCCTCCACTTT	CATPRQASSYNSPLHF
TRBV18	-	TRBJ1-4	-	TGTGCCAGCTCACCACCAGGGAGTGAAAAACTGTTTTTT	CASSPPGSEKLFF
TRBV2	-	TRBJ2-1	-	TGTGCCAGCAGCGGAGAAGGAGGGGTCCAGCAGTTCTTC	CASSGEGGVQQFF
TRBV2	-	TRBJ1-4	-	TGTGCCAGCAGATCATACGAGGGGAGGGGTGGTGAAAAACTGTTTTTT	CASRSYEGRGGEKLFF
TRBV6-5	TRBD1	TRBJ1-2	-	TGTGCCAGCAGTTGGACAGGGGGTAACTATGGCTACACCTTC	CASSWTGGNYGYTF
TRBV7-9	-	TRBJ1-3	-	TGTGCCAGCACCAAACGGGGAGGCAGCTCTGGAAACACCATATATTTT	CASTKRGGSSGNTIYF
TRBV5-6	TRBD1	TRBJ1-5	-	TGTGCCAGCAGCTCCGGGACAGAGAATCAGCCCCAGCATTTT	CASSSGTENQPQHF
TRBV7-6	TRBD2	TRBJ2-1	-	TGTGCCAGCAGCCTCGGACTAGCGGGGGGGATAAGTGAGCAGTTCTTC	CASSLGLAGGISEQFF
TRBV18	TRBD2	TRBJ2-7	-	TGTGCCAGCTCACCCCGGACTAGCGGGAGAGGCGAGCAGTACTTC	CASSPRTSGRGEQYF
TRBV28	-	TRBJ1-1	-	TGTGCCAGTTCGACAGACCCGAACACTGAAGCTTTCTTT	CASSTDPNTEAFF
TRBV2	TRBD2	TRBJ2-1	-	TGTGCCAGCAGTGCCTCTAGCGGGGGGGCTGGTGAGCAGTTCTTC	CASSASSGGAGEQFF
TRBV19	TRBD1	TRBJ1-5	-	TGTGCCAGTAGCCGAGGGGGGACAGCTGGGGATCAGCCCCAGCATTTT	CASSRGGTAGDQPQHF
TRBV6-2/TRBV6-3	TRBD1	TRBJ2-7	-	TGTGCCAGCAGTTTTTCGTACAGGGGGAGCGAGCAGTACTTC	CASSFSYRGSEQYF
TRBV7-8	TRBD1	TRBJ1-1	-	TGTGCCAGCAGCAGACGACAGGGCCTTGAGGCTTTCTTT	CASSRRQGLEAFF
TRBV27	-	TRBJ2-7	-	TGTGCCAGCAGTTTAGTCACAGGCGCCTACGAGCAGTACTTC	CASSLVTGAYEQYF
TRBV7-2	-	TRBJ1-1	-	TGTGCCAGCAGCCGGCAGGGAAACACTGAAGCTTTCTTT	CASSRQGNTEAFF
TRBV5-4	-	TRBJ1-3	once	TGTGCCAGCAGCTCCGCTCGGGGCTCTGGAAACACCATATATTTT	CASSSARGSGNTIYF
TRBV5-1	-	TRBJ1-4	-	TGCGCCAGCAGCTTGGGTAGCACAGGCACTAATGAAAAACTGTTTTTT	CASSLGSTGTNEKLFF
TRBV6-1	-	TRBJ1-1	few	TGTGCCAGCAGTGACAGGATTAGGAACACTGAAGCTTTCTTT	CASSDRIRNTEAFF
TRBV3-1/TRBV3-2	TRBD1	TRBJ2-1	-	TGTGCCAGCAGCCAAAACAGGGGCTACAATGAGCAGTTCTTC	CASSQNRGYNEQFF
TRBV11-3	TRBD2	TRBJ2-1	-	TGTGCCAGCAGCCCCTCGTTGGGGCGGGAGGGATCCTACAATGAGCAGTTCTTC	CASSPSLGREGSYNEQFF
TRBV5-1	TRBD1	TRBJ1-2	-	TGCGCCAGCAGCACAGACAGGGGACACTATGGCTACACCTTC	CASSTDRGHYGYTF
TRBV7-8	TRBD1	TRBJ1-1	once	TGTGCCAGCAGCTTATCGACAGGGGGCTCTCACACTGAAGCTTTCTTT	CASSLSTGGSHTEAFF
TRBV12-5	-	TRBJ1-3	-	TGTGCTAGTGGTTTAGGAGGGACGAAGATAGACACCATATATTTT	CASGLGGTKIDTIYF
TRBV14	-	TRBJ1-1	-	TGTGCCAGCAGCGAGCAGGGGAACACTGAAGCTTTCTTT	CASSEQGNTEAFF
TRBV14	TRBD2	TRBJ2-3	-	TGTGCCAGCAGCCAAGAAAGAATTTCGGGGGGGACGGAAAAAAACACAGATACGCAGTATTTT	CASSQERISGGTEKNTDTQYF
TRBV9	TRBD1	TRBJ1-2	-	TGTGCCAGCAGCGTAGACCCAGGGGGCGTCTGGGGCTACACCTTC	CASSVDPGGVWGYTF
TRBV7-3	-	TRBJ1-2	-	TGTGCCAGCAGCTTAGGGCCAGGGGTTGGCTACACCTTC	CASSLGPGVGYTF
TRBV9	TRBD1	TRBJ1-2	-	TGTGCCAGCAGCCCCCGGGACAGGGGAAGAAACTATGGCTACACCTTC	CASSPRDRGRNYGYTF
TRBV2	TRBD1	TRBJ1-1	-	TGTGCCAGCCGGGACAGGGGATTGAACACTGAAGCTTTCTTT	CASRDRGLNTEAFF
TRBV4-2	-	TRBJ1-2	-	TGTGCCAGCAGCCAAGCCCAGGGGCAGGCCGGGACCTATGGCTACACCTTC	CASSQAQGQAGTYGYTF
TRBV30	TRBD2	TRBJ2-1	-	TGTGCCTGGAAGCCAGCGGGGGGGCTCAATGAGCAGTTCTTC	CAWKPAGGLNEQFF
TRBV2	TRBD2	TRBJ2-7	-	TGTGCCAGCGGCTATCCAGCGGGAGGCGAGCAGTACTTC	CASGYPAGGEQYF
TRBV21-1	-	TRBJ1-6	-	TGTGCCAGCAGGACGGCCCGGGACAGGGGGCGAGTCGGTAATTCACCCCTCCACTTT	CASRTARDRGRVGNSPLHF